A single T cell receptor beta chain is shown here with its context. Its antigen is as yet unknown. The CDR3 has 16 amino acids. Trimming at V came to 4 bases and at J to 6 bases, leaving 12 bases not matched to a gene. CDR1 DFQATT and CDR2 SNEGSKA come from the germline V gene (reference sequence). This specimen comes from a study of blood T cells in healthy people across ages. Study findings and constraints: It was the long-lived donors that had more naive CD4+ cells and higher diversity than aged donors. Roughly linear age-related decline in beta diversity appeared, significant by age 40.

For the second PCR, which ran for about 6 to 11 cycles, a sample-barcoded 5' primer and a J-beta primer mix were used. Individual samples furnished no less than 2.5 million CDR3-containing paired-end reads apiece. TCRdb independently ran MiXCR on the 5' RACE reads; one entry per CDR3 protein. The sample contains around 790,000 distinct CDR3 sequences, around 45% of which appear only once. This TCR was sampled from a man aged 60 to 75 in good health. The chain couples TRBV20-1 to TRBJ2-3, with 11 bases fitting TRBD2. Sequenced material: blood. The CDR3 is CSATRVAGGLGDTQYF. The CDR3, as DNA: TGCAGTGCTACCCGTGTAGCGGGGGGGCTCGGGGATACGCAGTATTTT.